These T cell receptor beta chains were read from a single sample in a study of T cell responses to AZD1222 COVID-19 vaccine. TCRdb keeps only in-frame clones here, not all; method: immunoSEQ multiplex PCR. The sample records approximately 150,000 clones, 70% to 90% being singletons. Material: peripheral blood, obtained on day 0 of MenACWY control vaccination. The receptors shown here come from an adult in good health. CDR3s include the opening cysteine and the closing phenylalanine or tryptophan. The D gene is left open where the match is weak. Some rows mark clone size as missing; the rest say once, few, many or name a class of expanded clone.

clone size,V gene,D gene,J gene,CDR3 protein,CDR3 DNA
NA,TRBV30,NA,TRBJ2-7,CAWRGGMSYEQYF,TGTGCCTGGAGGGGAGGAATGTCCTACGAGCAGTACTTC
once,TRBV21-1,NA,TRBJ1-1,CASSKRNRGGRVGDRTEAFF,TGTGCCAGCAGCAAACGGAACCGTGGAGGTAGAGTGGGGGACCGCACTGAAGCTTTCTTT
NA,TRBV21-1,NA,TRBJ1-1,CASRHTGMNTEAFF,TGTGCCAGCAGGCATACAGGGATGAACACTGAAGCTTTCTTT
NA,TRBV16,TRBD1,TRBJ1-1,CASSQSGTDTEAFF,TGTGCCAGCAGCCAATCGGGGACAGACACTGAAGCTTTCTTT
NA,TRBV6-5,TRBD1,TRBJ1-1,CASIETGDMGEAFF,TGTGCCAGCATCGAGACAGGGGATATGGGTGAAGCTTTCTTT
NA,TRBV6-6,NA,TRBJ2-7,CASSYGGALSYEQYF,TGTGCCAGCAGTTACGGCGGGGCCCTTTCCTACGAGCAGTACTTC
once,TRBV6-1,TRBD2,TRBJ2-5,CASSEGVVLADQETQYF,TGTGCCAGCAGTGAAGGTGTAGTGCTAGCGGACCAAGAGACCCAGTACTTC
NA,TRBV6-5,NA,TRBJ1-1,CASSLGQNTEAFF,TGTGCCAGCAGCCTTGGACAGAACACTGAAGCTTTCTTT
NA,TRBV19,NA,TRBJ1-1,CASMERRGTEAFF,TGTGCCAGTATGGAAAGGAGGGGTACTGAAGCTTTCTTT
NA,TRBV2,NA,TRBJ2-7,CASRSSVSYEQYF,TGTGCCAGCAGGTCTAGCGTTTCCTACGAGCAGTACTTC
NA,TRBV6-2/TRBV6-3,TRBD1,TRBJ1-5,CASSSNRGDNQPQHF,TGTGCCAGCAGTTCTAACAGGGGCGACAATCAGCCCCAGCATTTT
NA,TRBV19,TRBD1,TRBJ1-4,CASSGSRDRPTNEKLFF,TGTGCCAGTAGTGGATCAAGGGACAGACCAACTAATGAAAAACTGTTTTTT
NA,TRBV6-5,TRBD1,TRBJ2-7,CASSWDDRGLYEQYF,TGTGCCAGCAGTTGGGACGACAGGGGTCTCTACGAGCAGTACTTC
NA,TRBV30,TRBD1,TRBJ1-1,CAWSVKDGRGPGNTEAFF,TGTGCCTGGAGTGTAAAGGATGGCAGGGGGCCGGGGAACACTGAAGCTTTCTTT
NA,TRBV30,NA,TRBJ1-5,CAWSPGSDQPQHF,TGTGCCTGGAGCCCAGGGAGTGATCAGCCCCAGCATTTT
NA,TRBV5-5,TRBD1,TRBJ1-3,CASSRDRGASGNTIYF,TGTGCCAGCAGCAGGGACAGGGGAGCCTCTGGAAACACCATATATTTT
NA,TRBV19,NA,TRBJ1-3,CASERGYGSGNTIYF,TGTGCCAGTGAAAGGGGTTACGGGTCTGGAAACACCATATATTTT
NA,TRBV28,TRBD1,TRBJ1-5,CASSSGQGSQPQHF,TGTGCCAGCAGTTCAGGACAGGGGTCGCAGCCCCAGCATTTT
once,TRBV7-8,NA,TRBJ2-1,CASSQPGQEQFF,TGTGCCAGCAGCCAGCCTGGGCAGGAGCAGTTCTTC
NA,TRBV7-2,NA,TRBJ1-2,CASIAGPASNYGYTF,TGTGCCAGCATAGCAGGGCCCGCTTCTAACTATGGCTACACCTTC
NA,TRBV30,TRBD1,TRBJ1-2,CAWRGRSGGIYGYTF,TGTGCCTGGAGGGGAAGATCAGGGGGTATATATGGCTACACCTTC
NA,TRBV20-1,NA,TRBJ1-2,CSARPLGSYTF,TGCAGTGCTAGACCCTTAGGTAGCTACACCTTC
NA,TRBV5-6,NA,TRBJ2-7,CASSLVAGQGEQYF,TGTGCCAGCAGCTTGGTAGCGGGACAGGGCGAGCAGTACTTC
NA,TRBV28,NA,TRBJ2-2,CASRPGLNTGELFF,TGTGCCAGCAGACCGGGCCTGAACACCGGGGAGCTGTTTTTT
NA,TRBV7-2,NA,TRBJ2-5,CASSSSWHQETQYF,TGTGCCAGCAGCTCTTCATGGCATCAAGAGACCCAGTACTTC
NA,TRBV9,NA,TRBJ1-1,CASSVSTGLGTEAFF,TGTGCCAGCAGCGTCTCGACAGGCCTGGGGACTGAAGCTTTCTTT
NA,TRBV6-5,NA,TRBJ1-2,CASRQVYNYGYTF,TGTGCCAGCAGACAGGTCTATAACTATGGCTACACCTTC
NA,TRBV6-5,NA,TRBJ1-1,CASSYGRTHTEAFF,TGTGCCAGCAGTTACGGGAGGACGCACACTGAAGCTTTCTTT
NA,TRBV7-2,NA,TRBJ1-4,CASSTGLREKLFF,TGTGCCAGCAGCACCGGGTTGCGAGAAAAACTGTTTTTT
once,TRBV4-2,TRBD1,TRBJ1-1,CASRLGTGNTEAFF,TGTGCCAGCAGACTAGGGACAGGGAACACTGAAGCTTTCTTT
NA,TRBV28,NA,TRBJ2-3,CASSGLSTDTQYF,TGTGCCAGCAGTGGACTGAGCACAGATACGCAGTATTTT
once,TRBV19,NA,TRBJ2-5,CASSIRTQETQYF,TGTGCCAGTAGTATCAGGACACAAGAGACCCAGTACTTC
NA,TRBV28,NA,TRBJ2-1,CASSLPRDQFYNEQFF,TGTGCCAGCAGTTTACCCAGGGACCAATTCTACAATGAGCAGTTCTTC
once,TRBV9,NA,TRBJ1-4,CASSVVGGRLFF,TGTGCCAGCAGCGTAGTTGGGGGCCGACTGTTTTTT
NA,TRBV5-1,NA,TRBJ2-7,CASSADGEPGEQYF,TGCGCCAGCAGCGCGGACGGCGAACCCGGCGAGCAGTACTTC
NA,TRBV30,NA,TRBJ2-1,CAWTRLSSYNEQFF,TGTGCCTGGACAAGGTTAAGCTCCTACAATGAGCAGTTCTTC
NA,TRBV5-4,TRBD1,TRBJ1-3,CASSFDRGSGNTIYF,TGTGCCAGCAGCTTCGACAGGGGCTCTGGAAACACCATATATTTT
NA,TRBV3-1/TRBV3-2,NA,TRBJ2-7,CASSHAAYEQYF,TGTGCCAGCAGCCACGCCGCCTACGAGCAGTACTTC
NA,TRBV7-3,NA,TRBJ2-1,CASSFENSYNEQFF,TGTGCCAGCAGCTTTGAGAACTCCTACAATGAGCAGTTCTTC
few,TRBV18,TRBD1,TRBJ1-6,CASSPGTGNSPLHF,TGTGCCAGCTCACCTGGGACAGGGAATTCACCCCTCCACTTT
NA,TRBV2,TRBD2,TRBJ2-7,CASQGTSGDSEQYF,TGTGCCAGCCAAGGGACTAGCGGCGATAGCGAGCAGTACTTC
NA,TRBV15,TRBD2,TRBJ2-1,CATSGSGVEQFF,TGTGCCACCTCAGGTAGCGGGGTTGAGCAGTTCTTC
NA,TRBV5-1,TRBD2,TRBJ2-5,CASSLSAGGPEETQYF,TGCGCCAGCAGCCTCTCAGCGGGAGGGCCAGAAGAGACCCAGTACTTC
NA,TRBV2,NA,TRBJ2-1,CASSGPAQGNEQFF,TGTGCCAGCAGTGGTCCGGCCCAGGGCAATGAGCAGTTCTTC
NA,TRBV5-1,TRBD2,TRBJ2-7,CASSWGVSGRKVEQYF,TGCGCCAGCAGCTGGGGGGTTAGCGGGAGAAAAGTCGAGCAGTACTTC